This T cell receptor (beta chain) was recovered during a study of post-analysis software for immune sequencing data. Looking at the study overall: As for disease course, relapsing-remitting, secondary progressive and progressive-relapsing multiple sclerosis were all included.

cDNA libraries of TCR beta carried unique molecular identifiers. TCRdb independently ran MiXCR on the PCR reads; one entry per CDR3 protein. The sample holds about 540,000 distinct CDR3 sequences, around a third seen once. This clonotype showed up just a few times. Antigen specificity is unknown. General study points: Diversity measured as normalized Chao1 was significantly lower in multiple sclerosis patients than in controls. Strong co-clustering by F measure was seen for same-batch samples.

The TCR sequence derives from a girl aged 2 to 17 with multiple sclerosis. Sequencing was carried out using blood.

CDR3 sequence (DNA): TGTGCCAGCAGTTTCCTGGGACTCCGGGGCGGAAACATTCAGTACTTC. This translates into CASSFLGLRGGNIQYF. The chain is built from TRBV28 and TRBJ2-4; weak D call: TRBD2 (6 bases). This CDR3 has 16 residues. The V end was cut by 3 bases, the J end by 6 bases, with 18 bases between. Per germline, CDR1 MDHEN and CDR2 SYDVKM.